The T cell receptor beta chain described here comes from a study of T cell clonality in common variable immunodeficiency. CDR1 and CDR2 (germline): MNHEY, SVGEGT. Trimming left V 7 bases short and J 0 bases short, with 18 bases between. The CDR3 spans 16 residues. This clone was found many times. The read halts 3 residues ahead of the CDR3 end, with the missing end drawn from the germline J gene. CVID and control samples used equivalent genomic DNA input. Generated by immunoSEQ multiplex PCR, the TCRdb table keeps only in-frame clones and is missing some. The data show about 52,000 clones, none appearing only once, with under 2% held by the ten largest.

This clonotype was obtained from a person aged 18 to 75 in good health. The rearrangement joins TRBV6-2 or TRBV6-3 to TRBJ2-5, with a possible D match to TRBD2 (6 bases). The sample was peripheral blood mononuclear cells. Partial CDR3 DNA: TGTGCCAGCATCTCGGGGGTTAGCCCGTACCAAGAGACC. The encoded protein is CASISGVSPYQET. The whole CDR3 protein is CASISGVSPYQETQYF.